This TCR beta chain was identified in a study of technical replicates of blood from a few donors (dated by TCRdb to the late 2010s). A remark on this clone: It has no known antigen specificity. No much larger clonotype is one base removed from it; base qualities were not supplied.

Libraries were made using the immunoSEQ multiplex PCR assay. Drawn from immuneACCESS, this table holds only the in-frame rearrangements with V and J called that TCRdb kept. Clones are partly lost; checked studies trace under half to an unresolved V gene and leave the rest unexplained. The sample table contains 9,500 to 15,000 clones; only one count was recorded for under 85% of them. The ten largest clones take up approximately 14% of the sample. In the germline V gene (reference sequence), CDR1 corresponds to LNHDA and CDR2 to SQIVND. The V end gives up 3 bases and the J end 3 bases, leaving 8 bases in the junction not matched to a gene. Reading from cysteine to phenylalanine, the CDR3 counts 16 amino acids. Left in the record is the CDR3 DNA by itself, 48 bases read in frame from the first base.

The chain uses TRBV19 and TRBJ2-1; TRBD2 lines up with 7 middle nucleotides. The sample was PBMCs. This TCR was sampled from a human donor in good health. Here the CDR3 is given as CASSISSGGFYNEQFF. The DNA sequence is given as TGTGCCAGTAGTATCTCTAGCGGAGGGTTCTACAATGAGCAGTTCTTC.